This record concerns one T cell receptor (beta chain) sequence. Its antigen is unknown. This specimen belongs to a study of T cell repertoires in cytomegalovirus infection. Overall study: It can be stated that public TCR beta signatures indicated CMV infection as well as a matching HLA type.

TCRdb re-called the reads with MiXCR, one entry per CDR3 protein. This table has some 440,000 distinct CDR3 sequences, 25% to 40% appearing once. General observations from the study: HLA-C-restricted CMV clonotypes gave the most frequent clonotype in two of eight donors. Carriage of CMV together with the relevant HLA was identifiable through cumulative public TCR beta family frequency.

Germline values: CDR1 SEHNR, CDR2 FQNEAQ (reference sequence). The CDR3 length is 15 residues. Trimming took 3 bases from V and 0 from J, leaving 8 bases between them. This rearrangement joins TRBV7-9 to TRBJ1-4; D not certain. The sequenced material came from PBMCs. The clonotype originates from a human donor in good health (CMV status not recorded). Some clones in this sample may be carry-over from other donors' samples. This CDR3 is CASSFGLPTNEKLFF. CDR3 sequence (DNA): TGTGCCAGCAGCTTCGGACTGCCAACTAATGAAAAACTGTTTTTT.